One T cell receptor (beta chain) is described in this entry. Through a sample-barcoded 5' primer and a J-beta primer mix, a second PCR was run for roughly 7 to 11 cycles. Each CDR3 protein gets one entry after TCRdb re-called the 5' RACE reads with MiXCR. The sample has roughly 1,700,000 distinct CDR3 sequences; under 30% are singletons. V lost 6 bases and J 0 bases, leaving 11 bases between the germline ends. This CDR3 has 15 residues. The data belong to a study of blood T cells in healthy people across ages. The sequenced material came from blood. The chain joins TRBV12-3 or TRBV12-4 to TRBJ1-4; D not resolved. This TCR was sampled from a woman aged 30 to 39 in good health. The CDR3 bases are TGTGCCAGCAGCGAGGGAGTCGCAACTAATGAAAAACTGTTTTTT. Its protein is CASSEGVATNEKLFF.